The sequence of this T cell receptor beta chain was determined in a study of monozygotic twins with inflammatory bowel disease. Of note for this clonotype: Its antigen is not identified.

Overall study findings and caveats: Distinguishing T cell subtypes was not possible.

CDR1 and CDR2 from the germline V gene are MNHNS and SASEGT. This CDR3 contains 18 residues. Researchers ran eight separate cDNA reactions for each sample. Reanalyzing the 5' RACE reads, TCRdb keeps one entry per CDR3 protein, without DNA. Reported are around 380,000 distinct CDR3 sequences; the ten largest clones contain 2.4%. This receptor was taken from a human donor with ulcerative colitis or Crohn's disease, or a healthy co-twin of an affected twin (not recorded which). Material: blood. V and J are TRBV6-1 and TRBJ2-3; TCRdb's D call, TRBD1, is unchecked because there is no DNA. CDR3 loop: CASSEAGQGARGTDTQYF.